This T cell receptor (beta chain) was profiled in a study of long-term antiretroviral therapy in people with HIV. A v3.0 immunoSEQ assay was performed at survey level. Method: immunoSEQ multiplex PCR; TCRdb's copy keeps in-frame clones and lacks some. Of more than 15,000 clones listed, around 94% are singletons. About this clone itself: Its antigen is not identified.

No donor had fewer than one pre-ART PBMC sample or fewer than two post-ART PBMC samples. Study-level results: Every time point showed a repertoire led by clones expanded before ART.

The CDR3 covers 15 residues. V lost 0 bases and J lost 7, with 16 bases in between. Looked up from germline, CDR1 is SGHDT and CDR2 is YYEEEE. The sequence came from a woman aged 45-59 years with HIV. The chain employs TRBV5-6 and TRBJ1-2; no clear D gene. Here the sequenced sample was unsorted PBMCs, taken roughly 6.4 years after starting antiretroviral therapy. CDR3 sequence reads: CASSLVWESMRGYTF. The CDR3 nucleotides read TGTGCCAGCAGCTTGGTCTGGGAATCGATGCGTGGCTACACCTTC.